The present T cell receptor (beta chain) was sequenced within a study of CD8 T cells in ankylosing spondylitis listed by TCRdb under 2017. Regarding the complete study: The study set out to find disease-linked TCR variants by profiling T cell receptor beta repertoires in ankylosing spondylitis patients and healthy donors. The whole study cohort included over a hundred healthy donors and about two dozen ankylosing spondylitis patients. Peripheral blood was sampled, and synovial fluid was also collected from ankylosing spondylitis patients. The investigation overall reported the following: The disease-linked clones showed a CD8+ phenotype and occurred at relatively low frequencies in peripheral blood. The disease-linked clones were reported as significantly enriched in matched synovial fluid samples from ankylosing spondylitis patients. A TCR beta motif of several highly homologous amino acid variants appeared characteristic of blood from ankylosing spondylitis patients. Some motif variants were previously reported in synovial fluid and blood of reactive arthritis patients, suggesting common disease-initiation mechanisms.

Many counts were recorded for this clonotype. This clone's antigen is unknown. No base quality information exists; no much larger clone differs at one position. Reads for this sample came from an Illumina HiSeq 2500. Quantitative 5'-RACE with molecular barcodes was used to prepare TCR beta libraries. On the authors' methods: Disease-linked TCR variants were identified with a new computational method built on a probabilistic model of VDJ rearrangement. TCRdb itself trimmed the public reads at Q25 with fastp, ran MiXCR and retained productive beta chains. Every entry covers one CDR3 protein and lists the most common genes and DNA from its rows. TCRdb, not the original authors, processed these V and J calls. This sample has 750,000 to 850,000 distinct CDR3 sequences in its table, and approximately 12% of those were observed once. The top ten clonotypes cover roughly 0.51% of the sample. The CDR3 has 14 amino acids, counting the end cysteine and phenylalanine. Only CDR3 DNA remains: 42 bases, in frame from the first base. V loses 0 bases of germline sequence and J loses 5 bases, and the interval between the two ends is 10 bases. CDR1 and CDR2 are read off the germline V gene as LGHNA and YNFKEQ.

The TCR sequence derives from a male donor with ankylosing spondylitis. The V and J genes are TRBV4-2 and TRBJ2-5, with no confident D gene call. The sample taken for sequencing was blood, either unsorted or a sorted T cell fraction (not recorded which). The CDR3 here reads CASSQDLGRETQYF. The nucleotide sequence is TGTGCCAGCAGCCAAGACCTCGGAAGGGAGACCCAGTACTTC.